These 17 T cell receptor beta chains originate from one sample sequenced in a study of shared clonotypes between healthy human individuals. The assay was immunoSEQ multiplex PCR, and TCRdb's table has in-frame clones only and misses some. The repertoire holds under 2,000,000 clones, with roughly 94% as singletons. Naive CD8 cells lacked CD45RO and underwent positive selection for CCR7, leaving out terminally differentiated effector memory CD45RA+ cells. Sequenced material: naive CD8+ T cells sorted from blood. These receptor sequences come from a man aged 18-30 years in good health.

This clone was counted once. This chain joins TRBV2 and TRBJ1-2, with 7 bases matching TRBD1. The J segment lost 3 bases and the V segment lost 8 bases, leaving 3 bases of the junction unmatched. Germline CDR1 SNHLY, CDR2 FYNNEI. The CDR3 runs to 12 residues. The CDR3 coding sequence is TGTGCCAGCGGGGACAGAGACTATGGCTACACCTTC. It translates to CASGDRDYGYTF.

The chain uses TRBV29-1 and TRBJ1-2; weak D call: TRBD1 (6 bases). Germline V gives CDR1 SQVTM, CDR2 ANQGSEA. The CDR3 has 12 residues. The V end was cut by 2 bases, the J end by 3 bases, with 7 bases between. The CDR3 reads CSVEKGDYGYTF. CDR3 nucleotide sequence: TGCAGCGTTGAAAAGGGGGACTATGGCTACACCTTC. The full variable domain, its missing parts supplied by reference TRBV29-1 and TRBJ1-2, is SAVISQKPSRDICQRGTSLTIQCQVDSQVTMMFWYRQQPGQSLTLIATANQGSEATYESGFVIDKFPISRPNLTFSTLTVSNMSPEDSSIYLCSVEKGDYGYTFGSGTRLTVV.

The chain combines TRBV4-1 with TRBJ2-6; 9 nucleotides align to TRBD1. Germline V gene sequence: CDR1 MGHRA, CDR2 YSYEKL. The trim removed 10 bases at V and 0 bases at J, leaving 7 bases unmatched. The CDR3 sequence is 16 residues long. In DNA form, the CDR3 reads TGCGCCACCAGGGACAGGGTTAGCTCTGGGGCCAACGTCCTGACTTTC. Protein product: CATRDRVSSGANVLTF.

The chain employs TRBV7-2 and TRBJ2-7, with D tentatively TRBD2 (7 bases). The CDR3 sequence is 17 residues long. Germline loops: CDR1 SGHTA, CDR2 FQGNSA. Trimming shortened V by 6 bases and J by 0 bases, and 21 bases separated the two germline ends. The CDR3 sequence: CASRPPSGGPSSYEQYF. The CDR3 region has the DNA TGTGCCAGCAGACCCCCCTCGGGGGGCCCCTCCTCCTACGAGCAGTACTTC.

The chain carries TRBV11-2 and TRBJ2-7; D is uncertain. Trimming removed 5 bases at V and 5 bases at J, with 10 bases between. CDR1 is SGHAT, CDR2 FQNNGV, per germline. The CDR3 is 12 residues long. CDR3 DNA sequence: TGTGCCAGCAGCGCAGATTCTCACGAGCAGTACTTC. Its translation is CASSADSHEQYF.

The V and J genes are TRBV19 and TRBJ2-5; 11 bases are a match to TRBD2. Germline CDR1 is LNHDA and CDR2 is SQIVND (reference sequence). V lost 5 bases and J lost 4; bases outside the gene matches: 6. The CDR3 covers 15 residues. The CDR3, as DNA: TGTGCCAGTAGTGTGACTAGCGGGGAAGTAGAGACCCAGTACTTC. It specifies CASSVTSGEVETQYF. The full variable domain, in which reference TRBV19 and TRBJ2-5 provide the parts outside the CDR3, is DGGITQSPKYLFRKEGQNVTLSCEQNLNHDAMYWYRQDPGQGLRLIYYSQIVNDFQKGDIAEGYSVSREKKESFPLTVTSAQKNPTAFYLCASSVTSGEVETQYFGPGTRLLVL.

V usage is TRBV28 and J usage is TRBJ2-7; 7 bases align to TRBD1. The germline gives CDR1 MDHEN, CDR2 SYDVKM. V dropped 5 bases and J dropped 4; count of bases not matched to a gene: 8. The CDR3 covers 14 residues. CDR3 sequence reads: CASSPDRAKYEQYF. CDR3 DNA sequence: TGTGCCAGCAGTCCCGACAGGGCCAAGTACGAGCAGTACTTC.

The rearrangement uses TRBV2 and TRBJ1-1; 10 nucleotides align to TRBD1. Unmatched junction bases numbered 7, after V lost 7 bases and J lost 5 bases. Germline V gene sequence: CDR1 SNHLY, CDR2 FYNNEI. This CDR3 comprises 14 residues. CDR3 DNA: TGTGCCAGCATAAATCCGGACAGGGGGACTGAAGCTTTCTTT. Its protein is CASINPDRGTEAFF.

This chain connects TRBV6-1 to TRBJ1-3; D is ambiguous. The germline gives CDR1 MNHNS, CDR2 SASEGT. Trimming took 7 bases from V and 3 from J, leaving 1 base between them. There are 10 residues in the CDR3. CDR3 amino acids: CASIGNTIYF. The CDR3 DNA reads TGTGCCAGCATTGGAAACACCATATATTTT.

The rearrangement links TRBV10-2 to TRBJ2-3; D is unresolved. The CDR3 has 14 residues. V dropped 8 bases and J dropped 0 bases, with 12 bases sitting between them. The germline gives CDR1 WSHSY, CDR2 SAAADI. CDR3 in DNA: TGCGCCAGCTCAACTTTGGACAGCACAGATACGCAGTATTTT. Encoded protein: CASSTLDSTDTQYF.

A single count supports this clone. The chain links TRBV28 to TRBJ2-5; D may match TRBD1 or TRBD2 (7 bases each). Per germline, CDR1 MDHEN and CDR2 SYDVKM. The CDR3 is 16 residues long. V dropped 6 bases and J dropped 4 bases, with 21 bases sitting between them. This CDR3 is CASRSTGEGIGETQYF. The CDR3 DNA reads TGTGCCAGCAGATCCACAGGGGAGGGTATAGGAGAGACCCAGTACTTC.

The CDR3 sequence: CASSLRGPLPADTQYF. CDR3 in DNA: TGTGCCAGCAGCTTGCGGGGCCCCCTCCCCGCAGATACGCAGTATTTT. The chain uses TRBV5-6 and TRBJ2-3, with D perhaps TRBD1 or TRBD2 (5 bases each). The ends were cut back, 1 base at V and 4 bases at J, with 16 bases in the middle. This CDR3 has 16 amino acids. Germline values: CDR1 SGHDT, CDR2 YYEEEE.

This clone turned up a few times. The CDR3 DNA reads TGTGCCAGCAGCTTCCAATTGGCCCCCACTGAAGCTTTCTTT. This gives the protein CASSFQLAPTEAFF. This rearrangement joins TRBV7-9 to TRBJ1-1; D unresolved. This CDR3 is built from 14 residues. Trimming removed 3 bases at V and 4 bases at J, with 12 bases between. The V gene's germline CDR1 is SEHNR and CDR2 FQNEAQ (reference sequence). Variable domain in full (rest from reference TRBV7-9 and TRBJ1-1): DTGVSQNPRHKITKRGQNVTFRCDPISEHNRLYWYRQTLGQGPEFLTYFQNEAQLEKSRLLSDRFSAERPKGSFSTLEIQRTEQGDSAMYLCASSFQLAPTEAFFGQGTRLTVV.

The chain links TRBV11-2 to TRBJ1-4; no firm D call. The germline gives CDR1 SGHAT, CDR2 FQNNGV. The CDR3 is 15 amino acids. Between the trimmed V and J ends, which lost 0 bases and 2 bases, there was a span of 7 bases. The CDR3 sequence: CASSLDPGTNEKLFF. The CDR3, as DNA: TGTGCCAGCAGCTTAGATCCGGGGACTAATGAAAAACTGTTTTTT.

The chain recombines TRBV6-6 with TRBJ1-2, with TRBD1 as a possible D gene (5 bases). The V gene's germline CDR1 is MNHNY and CDR2 SVGAGI (reference sequence). Trimming pared 5 bases from V and 4 bases from J, leaving 11 bases between. There are 13 residues in the CDR3. The CDR3 coding sequence is TGTGCCAGCAGTACAGGAGAACCCTATGGCTACACCTTC. Translated, it gives CASSTGEPYGYTF.

This sequence joins TRBV5-1 and TRBJ2-7; 10 bases fit TRBD2. The CDR3 consists of 13 residues. CDR1 is SGHRS and CDR2 is YFSETQ in the germline V gene. The V and J ends lost 2 bases and 5 bases, in that order; junction bases with no gene match: 1. The CDR3 DNA reads as TGCGCCAGCAGCTTTAGCGGGGGGAACGAGCAGTACTTC. Translating it yields CASSFSGGNEQYF.

This chain uses TRBV27 with TRBJ2-7; D remains ambiguous. CDR1 and CDR2 (germline): MNHEY, SMNVEV (reference sequence). The V end lost 5 bases, the J end lost 5 bases, and 28 bases lay between the germline ends. This CDR3 is 18 amino acids long. CDR3 DNA sequence: TGTGCCAGCAGTACGACCAAACCCCGTGACCCCGCTGAGGACGAGCAGTACTTC. Translated, it gives CASSTTKPRDPAEDEQYF.